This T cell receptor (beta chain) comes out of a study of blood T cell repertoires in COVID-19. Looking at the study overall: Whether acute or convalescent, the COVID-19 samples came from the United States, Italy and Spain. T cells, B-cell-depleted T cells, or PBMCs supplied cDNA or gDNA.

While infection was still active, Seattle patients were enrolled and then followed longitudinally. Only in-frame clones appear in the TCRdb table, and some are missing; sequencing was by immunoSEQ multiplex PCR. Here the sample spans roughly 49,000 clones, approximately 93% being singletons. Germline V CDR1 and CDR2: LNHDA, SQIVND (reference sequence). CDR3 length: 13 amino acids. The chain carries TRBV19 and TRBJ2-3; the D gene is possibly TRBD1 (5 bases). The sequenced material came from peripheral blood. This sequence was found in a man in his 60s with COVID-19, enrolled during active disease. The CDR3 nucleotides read TGTGCTACAAGGGGTGGACCCACAGATACGCAGTATTTT. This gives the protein CATRGGPTDTQYF.